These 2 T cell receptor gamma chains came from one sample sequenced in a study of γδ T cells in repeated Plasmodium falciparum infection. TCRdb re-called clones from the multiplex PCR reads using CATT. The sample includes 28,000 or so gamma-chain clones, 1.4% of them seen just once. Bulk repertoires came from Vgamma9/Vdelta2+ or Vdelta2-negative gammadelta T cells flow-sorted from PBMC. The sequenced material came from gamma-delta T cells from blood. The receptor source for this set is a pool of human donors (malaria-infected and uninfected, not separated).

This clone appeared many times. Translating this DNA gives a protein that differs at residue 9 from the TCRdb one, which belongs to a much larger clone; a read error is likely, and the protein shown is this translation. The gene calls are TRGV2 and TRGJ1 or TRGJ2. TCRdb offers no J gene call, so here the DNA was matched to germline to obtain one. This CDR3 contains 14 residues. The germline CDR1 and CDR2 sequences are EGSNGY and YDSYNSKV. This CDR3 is CATWDVENCYKKLF. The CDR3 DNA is TGTGCCACCTGGGACGTAGAGAATTGTTATAAGAAACTCTTT.

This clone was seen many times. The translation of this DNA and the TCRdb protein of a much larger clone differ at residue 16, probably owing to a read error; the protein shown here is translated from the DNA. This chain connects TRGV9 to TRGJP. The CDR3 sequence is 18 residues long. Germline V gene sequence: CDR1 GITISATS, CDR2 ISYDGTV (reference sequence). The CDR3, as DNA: TGTGCCTTGTGGGACCTGCAAGAGGTAGTGTTGGGCAAAAAAATCGAGGTATTT. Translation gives CALWDLQEVVLGKKIEVF.